These 3 T cell receptor beta chains came from one sample sequenced in a study of T cell changes during pregnancy in multiple sclerosis. Libraries were prepared by immunoSEQ multiplex PCR; TCRdb keeps only in-frame clonotypes and omits some of them. The top ten hold 2.3% of the sample, which has some 64,000 clones, approximately 91% seen once. Sequenced here: peripheral blood, sampled in the first trimester of pregnancy. Receptors originate from a female donor with multiple sclerosis, enrolled in a pregnancy study.

The rearrangement joins TRBV9 to TRBJ2-3; 10 positions match TRBD2. J gave up 1 base and V 0 bases, and 11 bases lay outside the gene matches. The germline V gene encodes CDR1 SGDLS and CDR2 YYNGEE. The CDR3 sequence is 19 residues long. The CDR3 loop is CASSVGASGGYYGTDTQYF. CDR3 DNA: TGTGCCAGCAGCGTAGGGGCTAGCGGGGGCTACTACGGCACAGATACGCAGTATTTT.

This clone was picked up a small number of times. V is TRBV5-5 and J is TRBJ1-6, with TRBD1 matching over 7 bases. J lost 5 bases, V lost 4 bases, and 9 bases had no gene match. Germline loops: CDR1 SGHKS, CDR2 YYEKEE (reference sequence). The CDR3 has 16 residues. CDR3 DNA sequence: TGTGCCAGCAGCGTATACAGGGGCACGCATAATTCACCCCTCCACTTT. It codes for CASSVYRGTHNSPLHF.

The genes are TRBV18 and TRBJ2-3, with D possibly matching TRBD2 (5 bases). Between the trimmed V and J ends, which lost 4 bases and 0 bases, there was a span of 20 bases. The length of the CDR3 is 18 residues. CDR1 and CDR2 from the germline V gene are KGHSH and LQKENI. DNA of the CDR3: TGTGCCAGCTCACTCAACTTGGAGGACGGAACAAGCACAGATACGCAGTATTTT. It encodes CASSLNLEDGTSTDTQYF.